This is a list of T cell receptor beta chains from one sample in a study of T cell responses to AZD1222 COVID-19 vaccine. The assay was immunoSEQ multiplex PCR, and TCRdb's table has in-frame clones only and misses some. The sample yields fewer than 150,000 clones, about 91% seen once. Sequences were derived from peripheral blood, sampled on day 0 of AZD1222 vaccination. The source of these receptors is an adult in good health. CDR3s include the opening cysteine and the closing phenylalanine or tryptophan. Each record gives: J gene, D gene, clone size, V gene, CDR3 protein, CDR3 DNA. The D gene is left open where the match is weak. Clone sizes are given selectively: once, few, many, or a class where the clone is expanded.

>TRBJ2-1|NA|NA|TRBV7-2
CASRPEGGHYNEQFF
TGTGCCAGCAGACCCGAAGGTGGTCACTACAATGAGCAGTTCTTC
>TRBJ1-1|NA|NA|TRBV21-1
CASSPRLGGMNTEAFF
TGTGCCAGCAGCCCCAGACTCGGGGGCATGAACACTGAAGCTTTCTTT
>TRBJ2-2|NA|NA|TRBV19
CASSRGLGTGELFF
TGTGCCAGTAGTAGGGGGCTAGGCACCGGGGAGCTGTTTTTT
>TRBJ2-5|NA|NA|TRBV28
CASSLIETGLQETQYF
TGTGCCAGCAGTTTGATAGAGACGGGCCTCCAAGAGACCCAGTACTTC
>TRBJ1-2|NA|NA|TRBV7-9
CASSHRDSLYGYTF
TGTGCCAGCAGCCACAGGGACTCTCTCTATGGCTACACCTTC
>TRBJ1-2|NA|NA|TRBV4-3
CASSQAFNYGYTF
TGCGCCAGCAGCCAAGCCTTTAACTATGGCTACACCTTC
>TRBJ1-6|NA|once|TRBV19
CASSISGNYNSPLHF
TGTGCCAGTAGTATTTCAGGGAACTATAATTCACCCCTCCACTTT
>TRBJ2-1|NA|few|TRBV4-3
CASSQDSTAYNEQFF
TGCGCCAGCAGCCAAGATTCAACCGCTTACAATGAGCAGTTCTTC
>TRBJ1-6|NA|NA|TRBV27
CASSLSGVGSPLHF
TGTGCCAGCAGTTTATCAGGGGTTGGGTCACCCCTCCACTTT
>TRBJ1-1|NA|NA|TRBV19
CASSSQGLGTEAFF
TGTGCCAGCTCATCCCAGGGGCTGGGTACTGAAGCTTTCTTT
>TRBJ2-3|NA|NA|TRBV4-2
CASSQETAGRTDTQYF
TGTGCCAGCAGCCAAGAAACGGCGGGGAGAACAGATACGCAGTATTTT
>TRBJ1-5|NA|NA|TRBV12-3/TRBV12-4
CASSSAGPQHF
TGTGCCAGCAGTTCGGCAGGACCCCAGCATTTT
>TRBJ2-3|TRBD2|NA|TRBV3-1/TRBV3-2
CASSLRTRADTQYF
TGTGCCAGCAGCCTACGGACTAGAGCAGATACGCAGTATTTT
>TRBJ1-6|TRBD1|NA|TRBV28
CASRTGQARSPLHF
TGTGCCAGCAGGACAGGACAGGCGAGATCACCCCTCCACTTT
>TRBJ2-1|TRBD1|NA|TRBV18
CASSPRQGEGNEQFF
TGTGCCAGCTCACCCCGACAGGGGGAAGGTAATGAGCAGTTCTTC
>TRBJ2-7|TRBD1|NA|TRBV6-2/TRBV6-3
CASSGLPGQGAYEQYF
TGTGCCAGCAGCGGCTTACCGGGACAGGGGGCGTACGAGCAGTACTTC
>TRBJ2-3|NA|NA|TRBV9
CASSEVTTDTQYF
TGTGCCAGCAGCGAAGTTACAACAGATACGCAGTATTTT
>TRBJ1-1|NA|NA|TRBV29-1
CSVEGQMNTEAFF
TGCAGCGTTGAAGGACAGATGAACACTGAAGCTTTCTTT
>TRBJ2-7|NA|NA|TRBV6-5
CASSYRGEQYF
TGTGCCAGCAGTTACCGGGGAGAGCAGTACTTC
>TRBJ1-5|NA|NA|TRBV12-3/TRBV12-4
CASREWDGQPQHF
TGTGCCAGCAGGGAATGGGATGGTCAGCCCCAGCATTTT
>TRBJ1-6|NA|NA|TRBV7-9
CASSIGGAAQVSPLHF
TGTGCCAGCAGCATAGGGGGGGCAGCGCAAGTTTCACCCCTCCACTTT
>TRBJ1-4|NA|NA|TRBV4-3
CASSPTGGEKLFF
TGCGCCAGCAGCCCAACGGGTGGGGAAAAACTGTTTTTT
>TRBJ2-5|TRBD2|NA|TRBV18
CASSPPGGRETQYF
TGTGCCAGCTCACCACCGGGAGGGCGTGAGACCCAGTACTTC
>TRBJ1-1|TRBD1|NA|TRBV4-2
CASSQGQGETRGTEAFF
TGTGCCAGCAGCCAGGGACAGGGTGAAACTAGGGGGACTGAAGCTTTCTTT
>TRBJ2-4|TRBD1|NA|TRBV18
CASSPVDGQGGNIQYF
TGTGCCAGCTCACCCGTGGATGGACAGGGGGGAAACATTCAGTACTTC
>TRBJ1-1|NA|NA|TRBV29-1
CSVGDLSTEAFF
TGCAGCGTAGGGGACTTATCGACTGAAGCTTTCTTT
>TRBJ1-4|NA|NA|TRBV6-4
CASSQDSGAEKLFF
TGTGCCAGCAGTCAGGACAGCGGGGCCGAAAAACTGTTTTTT
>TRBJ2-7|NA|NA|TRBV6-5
CASKGRASSYEQYF
TGTGCCAGCAAAGGCAGGGCCAGCTCCTACGAGCAGTACTTC
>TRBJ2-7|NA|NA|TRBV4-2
CASSQLAGTYEQYF
TGTGCCAGCAGCCAACTGGCAGGGACCTACGAGCAGTACTTC
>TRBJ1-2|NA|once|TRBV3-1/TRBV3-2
CASSQGPGSLVYGYTF
TGTGCCAGCAGCCAAGGGCCGGGTTCACTAGTCTATGGCTACACCTTC
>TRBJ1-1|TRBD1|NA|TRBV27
CASRGAGGNTEAFF
TGTGCCAGCAGAGGGGCAGGGGGGAACACTGAAGCTTTCTTT